A single sample gave rise to the 8 T cell receptor beta chains below, sequenced in a study of shared clonotypes between healthy human individuals (TCRdb year 2020). Receptors were amplified or captured by the immunoSEQ multiplex PCR assay. The immuneACCESS repertoire file appears here via TCRdb, limited to in-frame rearrangements. These files lack a portion of the clones; in checked studies, under half of the deficit traces to unresolved V genes, and the cause of the others is not known. Across this sample there are fewer than 600,000 clones, with around 77% seen only once. Around 12% of the sample goes to the ten largest clones. Sequencing used PBMCs. The receptors were gathered from a woman in her thirties or forties in good health. Some clones in this sample may be carry-over from other donors' samples.

The chain carries TRBV28 and TRBJ1-4; no definite D call. Germline V lookup: CDR1 MDHEN, CDR2 SYDVKM. This CDR3 has 12 amino acids. The V gene lost 6 bases and the J gene lost 7 bases, with 9 bases spanning the gap. CDR3 DNA sequence: TGTGCCAGCAGGGGTGCGTTTGAAAAACTGTTTTTT. Protein sequence: CASRGAFEKLFF.

The chain employs TRBV4-2 and TRBJ2-1; D is unclear. There are 16 residues in the CDR3. V gave up 4 bases and J gave up 0 bases, with 13 bases separating them. CDR1 and CDR2 (germline): LGHNA, YNFKEQ. CDR3: CASSPSTRSSYNEQFF. The CDR3 region has the DNA TGTGCCAGCAGCCCCTCGACTCGGTCCTCCTACAATGAGCAGTTCTTC.

The chain is built from TRBV15 and TRBJ2-5; no clear D gene. V lost 1 base and J 4 bases, leaving 7 bases between the germline ends. Looked up from germline, CDR1 is LNHNV and CDR2 is YYDKDF (reference sequence). This CDR3 comprises 13 residues. DNA for the CDR3: TGTGCCACCAGCAGAGGGGCTCGAGAGACCCAGTACTTC. It codes for CATSRGARETQYF.

This clone was picked up one time. The V gene is TRBV10-2, the J gene TRBJ1-2, with a possible D match to TRBD1 (5 bases). This CDR3 has 13 residues. Per the germline V gene, CDR1 is WSHSY and CDR2 is SAAADI. The V end was cut by 4 bases, the J end by 4 bases, with 10 bases between. The CDR3 DNA follows: TGCGCCAGCAGTGTTGCGGGACTCTATGGCTACACCTTC. It specifies CASSVAGLYGYTF.

This chain links TRBV5-6 with TRBJ2-1; tentative D call: TRBD1 (6 bases). In germline, CDR1 is SGHDT, CDR2 YYEEEE. The CDR3 is 14 amino acids. V shed 2 bases and J shed 6 bases, with 12 bases lying between them. The CDR3 nucleotides are TGTGCCAGCAGCTTACCGGGACAAAGCAATGAGCAGTTCTTC. It translates to CASSLPGQSNEQFF.

The genes are TRBV5-1 and TRBJ2-3; D uncertain. Germline lookup yields CDR1 SGHRS and CDR2 YFSETQ. The V end was cut by 0 bases, the J end by 2 bases, with 10 bases between. The CDR3 consists of 15 residues. The CDR3 DNA reads as TGCGCCAGCAGCTTGGATCCGGAAATCACAGATACGCAGTATTTT. Protein product: CASSLDPEITDTQYF.

The CDR3 DNA sequence: TGTGCCAGCAGTTTGACCTCCACCTGGGGCAGGACCTACGAGCAGTACTTC. It is translated as CASSLTSTWGRTYEQYF. The genes are TRBV27 and TRBJ2-7, with D possibly being TRBD1 (5 bases). The CDR3 is 17 amino acids. V lost 3 bases and J lost 2, with 20 bases in between. The V gene's germline CDR1 is MNHEY and CDR2 SMNVEV (reference sequence).

The chain recombines TRBV15 with TRBJ1-4; 10 bases map to TRBD1. The CDR3 spans 14 residues. Trimming removed 5 bases from V and 10 bases from J; junction bases left unmatched: 7. Per the germline V gene, CDR1 is LNHNV and CDR2 is YYDKDF (reference sequence). The CDR3 loop reads CATSGDRGFGKLFF. The CDR3 DNA sequence: TGTGCCACCAGCGGGGACAGGGGTTTTGGAAAACTGTTTTTT.